This is a list of T cell receptor beta chains from one sample in a study of T cell responses to AZD1222 COVID-19 vaccine. The data were produced by immunoSEQ multiplex PCR, yet TCRdb's version contains in-frame clones alone and is incomplete. The data show more than 120,000 clones, 85% to 90% seen once. Specimen: peripheral blood, collected 28 days after the second AZD1222 dose. All receptors derive from an adult who received the AZD1222 COVID-19 vaccine. The CDR3 runs from the conserved cysteine through the conserved F or W. The D gene is left open where the match is weak. Size is stated for part of the rows, as once, few or many counts, or as a class when the clone is expanded.

clone size	D gene	V gene	J gene	CDR3 protein	CDR3 DNA
-	-	TRBV5-1	TRBJ2-5	CASSLPTGLQETQYF	TGCGCCAGCAGCCTACCCACTGGACTTCAAGAGACCCAGTACTTC
-	TRBD1	TRBV5-6	TRBJ1-6	CASSLGQGAINSPLHF	TGTGCCAGCAGCTTAGGACAGGGGGCTATTAATTCACCCCTCCACTTT
-	-	TRBV28	TRBJ1-2	CASSLNSGYTF	TGTGCCAGCAGTTTAAATAGTGGCTACACCTTC
-	TRBD1	TRBV29-1	TRBJ1-5	CSVETGGNQPQHF	TGCAGCGTTGAAACAGGGGGCAATCAGCCCCAGCATTTT
-	TRBD1	TRBV24-1	TRBJ2-1	CATSDPGGADNEQFF	TGTGCCACCAGTGATCCAGGGGGTGCGGACAATGAGCAGTTCTTC
-	-	TRBV28	TRBJ1-4	CASSRRMTNEKLFF	TGTGCCAGCAGCCGACGGATGACTAATGAAAAACTGTTTTTT
-	-	TRBV7-2	TRBJ2-2	CASSLAESIQSTGELFF	TGTGCCAGCAGCTTAGCTGAAAGTATACAGAGCACCGGGGAGCTGTTTTTT
-	-	TRBV28	TRBJ1-2	CASSLNTYGYTF	TGTGCCAGCAGTTTAAATACCTATGGCTACACCTTC
-	-	TRBV4-1	TRBJ2-6	CASSHPGTESSGANVLTF	TGCGCCAGCAGCCATCCCGGGACCGAGAGCTCTGGGGCCAACGTCCTGACTTTC
-	-	TRBV10-3	TRBJ1-6	CAISDRGVNSPLHF	TGTGCCATCAGTGACAGGGGCGTTAATTCACCCCTCCACTTT
-	TRBD1	TRBV9	TRBJ1-5	CASSVGPQGDNQPQHF	TGTGCCAGCAGCGTAGGTCCCCAGGGGGACAATCAGCCCCAGCATTTT
once	TRBD1	TRBV28	TRBJ1-6	CASSLFGTGISYNSPLHF	TGTGCCAGCAGTTTATTCGGGACAGGGATCTCCTATAATTCACCCCTCCACTTT
-	-	TRBV5-1	TRBJ2-1	CASSLVPGQSSYNEQFF	TGCGCCAGCAGCTTGGTTCCGGGGCAGAGCTCCTACAATGAGCAGTTCTTC
-	-	TRBV24-1	TRBJ2-1	CATSDFSTYNEQFF	TGTGCCACCAGTGATTTTTCTACCTACAATGAGCAGTTCTTC
-	TRBD1	TRBV4-2	TRBJ1-5	CASSQGATGINQPQHF	TGTGCCAGCAGCCAAGGGGCGACAGGGATCAATCAGCCCCAGCATTTT
-	-	TRBV28	TRBJ2-3	CASLMSRATDTQYF	TGTGCCAGCCTCATGAGCAGGGCCACAGATACGCAGTATTTT
-	-	TRBV7-6	TRBJ1-4	CASSSRQVCEKLFF	TGTGCCAGCAGCTCTCGACAGGTATGCGAAAAACTGTTTTTT
-	TRBD2	TRBV7-2	TRBJ2-7	CASSLAGTSGAYEQYF	TGTGCCAGCAGCTTAGCTGGGACTAGCGGCGCCTACGAGCAGTACTTC
-	-	TRBV7-2	TRBJ1-1	CASRTALNTEAFF	TGTGCCAGCAGGACAGCCCTGAACACTGAAGCTTTCTTT
few	-	TRBV6-5	TRBJ1-1	CASSYRREIEAFF	TGTGCCAGCAGTTACCGGCGGGAAATTGAAGCTTTCTTT
-	-	TRBV4-1	TRBJ1-3	CASSQGRARGTGNTIYF	TGCGCCAGCAGCCAAGGCCGGGCCCGAGGCACTGGAAACACCATATATTTT
-	TRBD2	TRBV11-2	TRBJ2-3	CASSPLDGLGDTQYF	TGTGCCAGCAGCCCCCTGGATGGACTAGGGGATACGCAGTATTTT
-	-	TRBV4-1	TRBJ1-1	CASSQDVGLVSEAFF	TGCGCCAGCAGCCAAGATGTCGGACTAGTGTCTGAAGCTTTCTTT
-	TRBD1	TRBV6-2/TRBV6-3	TRBJ2-2	CASSYLDVIRDSITGELFF	TGTGCCAGCAGTTACCTGGACGTGATACGGGACAGTATCACCGGGGAGCTGTTTTTT
-	-	TRBV28	TRBJ1-2	CASSLGRAYYGYTF	TGTGCCAGCAGTTTGGGCAGGGCTTACTATGGCTACACCTTC
-	TRBD2	TRBV19	TRBJ2-3	CASRWGGSRTDTQYF	TGTGCCAGTAGATGGGGAGGGAGCCGGACAGATACGCAGTATTTT
-	-	TRBV3-1/TRBV3-2	TRBJ2-2	CASSQGGHVGELFF	TGTGCCAGCAGCCAAGGGGGGCACGTCGGGGAGCTGTTTTTT
-	-	TRBV11-2	TRBJ2-5	CASSLGVRGEAQYF	TGTGCCAGCAGCTTAGGAGTCAGGGGAGAGGCCCAGTACTTC
-	-	TRBV5-1	TRBJ1-2	CASSSDARDGYTF	TGCGCCAGCAGCTCCGATGCGAGGGACGGCTACACCTTC
once	TRBD2	TRBV6-2/TRBV6-3	TRBJ2-7	CASSYLAGDNYEQYF	TGTGCCAGCAGTTACTTGGCGGGAGATAACTACGAGCAGTACTTC
-	-	TRBV11-2	TRBJ2-5	CASSPIGGETQYF	TGTGCCAGCAGCCCCATAGGTGGGGAGACCCAGTACTTC
-	-	TRBV2	TRBJ2-2	CASRLDKAGTGELFF	TGTGCCAGCAGGCTGGACAAGGCCGGGACCGGGGAGCTGTTTTTT
-	-	TRBV25-1	TRBJ1-2	CASSEWGQTRVGDYGYTF	TGTGCCAGCAGTGAATGGGGGCAGACCCGCGTCGGGGACTATGGCTACACCTTC
-	TRBD1	TRBV24-1	TRBJ2-7	CATSENTGGKYEQYF	TGTGCCACCAGTGAAAACACAGGGGGGAAATACGAGCAGTACTTC
-	TRBD2	TRBV25-1	TRBJ2-3	CASSYGTSGSWGDTQYF	TGTGCCAGCAGTTATGGGACTAGCGGGAGCTGGGGAGATACGCAGTATTTT
-	-	TRBV6-5	TRBJ1-1	CASRNTEAFF	TGTGCCAGCAGGAACACTGAAGCTTTCTTT
-	-	TRBV24-1	TRBJ1-3	CATSDDGPGAGNTIYF	TGTGCCACCAGTGATGATGGGCCAGGGGCAGGAAACACCATATATTTT
-	-	TRBV18	TRBJ1-3	CASSPFRQGNSGNTIYF	TGTGCCAGCTCACCTTTTCGCCAGGGGAACTCTGGAAACACCATATATTTT
-	TRBD1	TRBV18	TRBJ1-3	CASSPYAGGQGSGNTIYF	TGTGCCAGCTCACCTTACGCGGGAGGACAGGGGAGTGGAAACACCATATATTTT
-	TRBD1	TRBV30	TRBJ1-2	CAWTPTGARGYTF	TGTGCCTGGACTCCGACAGGGGCTAGGGGCTACACCTTC
-	-	TRBV30	TRBJ2-4	CAWSTQQLAKNIQYF	TGTGCCTGGAGTACCCAACAGCTAGCCAAAAACATTCAGTACTTC